Below, 12 T cell receptor beta chains from the same sample are listed, as sequenced in a study of blood T cell repertoires in COVID-19. Clones were read by immunoSEQ multiplex PCR, and TCRdb kept only the in-frame ones, dropping some. The sample lists about 240,000 clones, around 83% seen once, with around an eighth in the top ten. The sample was peripheral blood. All receptors come from a woman aged 60-75 years with active or convalescent COVID-19.

The genes are TRBV7-9 and TRBJ2-3, with 10 bases that match TRBD2. This CDR3 contains 17 residues. V shed 3 bases, J shed 4 bases, and the junction held 10 bases outside the gene matches. The V gene's germline CDR1 is SEHNR and CDR2 FQNEAQ (reference sequence). The CDR3 reads CASSLGLTGTSADTQYF. The CDR3 nucleotides read TGTGCCAGCAGCTTGGGCCTCACCGGGACTAGCGCAGATACGCAGTATTTT.

This sequence joins TRBV6-1 and TRBJ1-5; possibly TRBD1 for D (5 bases). Trimming took 4 bases from V and 5 from J, leaving 18 bases between them. The CDR3 spans 16 residues. Germline-derived CDR1 and CDR2 are MNHNS and SASEGT. CDR3 nucleotides: TGTGCCAGCAGTGCCAGGTGGGGCGGGGGAGATCAGCCCCAGCATTTT. Encoded protein: CASSARWGGGDQPQHF.

The chain combines TRBV9 with TRBJ1-3; no clear D. The CDR3 is made up of 15 amino acids. The ends were cut back, 0 bases at V and 0 bases at J, with 7 bases in the middle. Germline V gene sequence: CDR1 SGDLS, CDR2 YYNGEE. In nucleotides, the CDR3 is TGTGCCAGCAGCGTAGGTAGTTTCTCTGGAAACACCATATATTTT. It codes for CASSVGSFSGNTIYF.

The chain joins TRBV6-1 to TRBJ2-1, with 9 bases matching TRBD2. With V trimmed by 0 bases and J by 4 bases, 22 bases remained unmatched. The CDR3 is 22 residues long. Germline CDR1 MNHNS, CDR2 SASEGT. The CDR3 reads CASSEAPRFGLARKSGYNEQFF. CDR3 nucleotide sequence: TGTGCCAGCAGTGAAGCTCCTCGATTCGGACTAGCGAGAAAATCGGGGTACAATGAGCAGTTCTTC.

This clone was detected once. The gene calls are TRBV2 and TRBJ2-7; perhaps TRBD2 as D (6 bases). The V end was cut by 8 bases, the J end by 6 bases, with 14 bases between. CDR3 length: 12 amino acids. CDR1 is SNHLY, CDR2 FYNNEI, per germline. Written as DNA, the CDR3 is TGTGCCAGCGGCTACGGGGGTGGCGAGCAGTACTTC. Translated: CASGYGGGEQYF.

The gene calls are TRBV2 and TRBJ1-4; 7 nucleotides agree with TRBD1. The CDR3 covers 17 residues. With V trimmed by 6 bases and J by 2 bases, 12 bases remained unmatched. Germline lookup yields CDR1 SNHLY and CDR2 FYNNEI. The CDR3 sequence is CASRGTVKRSTNEKLFF. The CDR3, as DNA: TGTGCCAGCAGGGGGACAGTCAAGAGGTCTACTAATGAAAAACTGTTTTTT.

V is TRBV10-1 and J is TRBJ2-3; 8 positions agree with TRBD1. V lost 4 bases to trimming and J lost 5 bases; unmatched junction nucleotides: 5. The length of the CDR3 is 14 residues. Germline lookup yields CDR1 WNHNN and CDR2 SYGVQD (reference sequence). CDR3 coding DNA: TGCGCCAGCAGTGTTGGACAGGGTGAAGATACGCAGTATTTT. Translation: CASSVGQGEDTQYF.

V gene TRBV5-4 combines with J gene TRBJ2-7; TRBD1 matches at 8 bases. This CDR3 spans 16 amino acids. V shed 0 bases, J shed 4 bases, and the junction held 9 bases outside the gene matches. The germline CDR1 and CDR2 sequences are SGHNT and YYREEE (reference sequence). CDR3 nucleotide sequence: TGTGCCAGCAGCTTGGGGGGGACAGGAGCTGTTTACGAGCAGTACTTC. Amino acids: CASSLGGTGAVYEQYF.

The V and J genes are TRBV7-9 and TRBJ2-3, with 7 bases fitting TRBD1. CDR1 is SEHNR, CDR2 FQNEAQ, per germline (reference sequence). With 1 base clipped from V and 14 bases from J, the junction kept 9 bases outside the gene matches. The CDR3 loop spans 13 amino acids. The CDR3 here is CASSLGQTGPRYF. CDR3 DNA: TGTGCCAGCAGCTTAGGGCAGACAGGGCCCAGGTATTTT.

This clone occurred a few times. The chain is built from TRBV5-4 and TRBJ2-5; D is possibly TRBD2 (5 bases). This CDR3 has 15 amino acids. Trimming cost V 1 base and J 2 bases, with 12 bases left between them. Germline CDR1 reads SGHNT; CDR2 reads YYREEE (reference sequence). CDR3 sequence (DNA): TGTGCCAGCAGCTTGTCTTATTGGGAGCAAGAGACCCAGTACTTC. Translated: CASSLSYWEQETQYF.

This rearrangement joins TRBV2 to TRBJ1-5, with 8 bases lining up with TRBD1. CDR3 length equals 15 residues. Germline V gene lookup returns CDR1 SNHLY and CDR2 FYNNEI. With 2 bases clipped from V and 6 bases from J, the junction kept 6 bases outside the gene matches. CDR3 residues: CASSEQQGASQPQHF. In nucleotides, the CDR3 is TGTGCCAGCAGTGAACAGCAGGGGGCGAGTCAGCCCCAGCATTTT.

V and J are TRBV6-5 and TRBJ2-3, with 7 bases that match TRBD1. The trim removed 8 bases at V and 6 bases at J, leaving 14 bases unmatched. This CDR3 comprises 15 residues. The germline gives CDR1 MNHEY, CDR2 SVGAGI. The CDR3 loop reads CASGRTGLFGDTQYF. CDR3 nucleotides: TGTGCCAGCGGCAGGACAGGCCTATTTGGCGATACGCAGTATTTT.